The 24 T cell receptor beta chains presented below share a single source sample, sequenced in a study of T cells after yellow fever vaccination. TCRdb passed the 5' RACE reads through MiXCR, listing each CDR3 protein once. The sample carries 200,000 to 300,000 distinct CDR3 sequences, around 6.7% recorded once. The specimen comprised CD4+ T cells sorted from PBMCs, sampled on the day of the yellow fever booster vaccination. Every receptor here comes from a young man who received the YFV17D yellow fever vaccine.

The gene calls are TRBV30 and TRBJ2-7; D perhaps matches TRBD2 (5 bases). The V and J ends lost 4 bases and 6 bases respectively, with 13 bases between them. Germline-derived CDR1 and CDR2 are GTSNPN and SVGIG (reference sequence). CDR3 length: 12 residues. DNA for the CDR3: TGTGCCTGGATTATTCGGGGTGGCGAGCAGTACTTC. Encoded protein: CAWIIRGGEQYF.

This clonotype was seen more than once but under ten times. J is TRBJ2-1 and V is TRBV14, with TRBD2 matching over 13 bases. The length of the CDR3 is 21 residues. Trimming removed 3 bases from V and 4 bases from J; junction bases left unmatched: 18. Germline values: CDR1 SGHDN, CDR2 FVKESK. The DNA of the CDR3 is TGTGCCAGCAGCCACCCGGGACTAGCGGGATTAAAAACTAAGGGGTACAATGAGCAGTTCTTC. Protein product: CASSHPGLAGLKTKGYNEQFF.

There are a few counts of this clonotype. The chain couples TRBV29-1 to TRBJ2-1; D gene unclear. Per the germline V gene, CDR1 is SQVTM and CDR2 is ANQGSEA. Trimming removed 3 bases from V and 8 bases from J, with 11 bases in between. CDR3 length equals 12 residues. DNA of the CDR3: TGCAGCGTTGAGGTCGTTGCTGATGAGCAGTTCTTC. Residues: CSVEVVADEQFF.

This clonotype was counted ten times or more. The chain recombines TRBV3-1 with TRBJ2-4, with D possibly being TRBD2 (5 bases). Trimming left V 3 bases short and J 1 base short, with 13 bases between. The CDR3 is made up of 16 amino acids. Germline values: CDR1 LGHDT, CDR2 YNNKEL (reference sequence). CDR3 nucleotides: TGTGCCAGCAGCCACGGGGAGCTCCGGGCCAAAAACATTCAGTACTTC. It yields the protein CASSHGELRAKNIQYF.

The chain has TRBV20-1 and TRBJ2-1; D gene ambiguous. The V gene lost 3 bases and the J gene lost 4 bases, with 10 bases spanning the gap. From germline, CDR1 is DFQATT and CDR2 SNEGSKA (reference sequence). CDR3 size: 13 residues. The CDR3 here is CSASTETYNEQFF. DNA of the CDR3: TGCAGTGCTAGTACAGAGACATACAATGAGCAGTTCTTC.

This clonotype was observed a few times. V gene TRBV5-6 combines with J gene TRBJ2-3; D unresolved. V dropped 0 bases and J dropped 1 base, with 6 bases sitting between them. The CDR3 runs to 14 residues. The germline CDR1 and CDR2 sequences are SGHDT and YYEEEE. The CDR3: CASSLGTGTDTQYF. Written as DNA, the CDR3 is TGTGCCAGCAGCTTGGGTACAGGCACAGATACGCAGTATTTT.

This clonotype occurred a few times. The chain recombines TRBV15 with TRBJ2-1; maybe TRBD2 (5 bases). Deletions cut 1 base from V and 5 bases from J, with 12 bases between. The CDR3 length is 15 residues. Germline V lookup: CDR1 LNHNV, CDR2 YYDKDF (reference sequence). The CDR3 loop reads CATSRGSGADNEQFF. CDR3 DNA: TGTGCCACCAGCAGAGGAAGCGGAGCCGACAATGAGCAGTTCTTC.

For this clonotype: A read error may produce the germline difference seen at one junction end. The DNA of the CDR3 is TGCAGCCCAGAAGGTGTCCTCCTTTTC. It yields the protein CSPEGVLLF. This chain joins TRBV29-1 and TRBJ1-2, with unresolved D. Germline V gene lookup returns CDR1 SQVTM and CDR2 ANQGSEA. The CDR3 contains 9 residues.

There are a few counts of this clonotype. V is TRBV5-5 and J is TRBJ2-7; no clear D. Trimming pared 4 bases from V and 1 base from J, leaving 15 bases between. Germline lookup yields CDR1 SGHKS and CDR2 YYEKEE (reference sequence). The CDR3 length is 15 residues. This CDR3 reads CASSPESGGSYEQYF. CDR3 in DNA: TGTGCCAGCAGCCCCGAATCTGGCGGATCCTACGAGCAGTACTTC.

Only a few counts were recorded for this clonotype. The chain is built from TRBV20-1 and TRBJ2-6; D is perhaps TRBD2 (5 bases). The CDR3 has 15 amino acids. The germline gives CDR1 DFQATT, CDR2 SNEGSKA (reference sequence). V lost 5 bases, J lost 3 bases, and 14 bases lay in between. In DNA form, the CDR3 reads TGCAGTGCTCCGTCCCGAGGGAATGGGGCCAACGTCCTGACTTTC. Its protein is CSAPSRGNGANVLTF.

This clonotype came up many times. The rearrangement uses TRBV6-5 and TRBJ2-3; 7 positions match TRBD2. Germline CDR1 MNHEY, CDR2 SVGAGI. The CDR3 spans 17 residues. After removal of 0 bases from V and 0 bases from J, the junction contained 6 bases not matched to a gene. As DNA, the CDR3 is TGTGCCAGCAGTTACTCGACGGGGGGTACGAGCACAGATACGCAGTATTTT. The encoded protein is CASSYSTGGTSTDTQYF.

The CDR3 here is CASSLAGGRAVNNEQFF. The CDR3 nucleotides are TGTGCCAGCAGCCTAGCGGGCGGGAGGGCGGTTAACAATGAGCAGTTCTTC. The chain combines TRBV2 with TRBJ2-1; 9 bases map to TRBD2. The CDR3 spans 17 residues. Germline CDR1 SNHLY, CDR2 FYNNEI. V dropped 6 bases and J dropped 5; count of bases not matched to a gene: 14. The whole variable domain, remainder taken from reference TRBV2 and TRBJ2-1, is EPEVTQTPSHQVTQMGQEVILRCVPISNHLYFYWYRQILGQKVEFLVSFYNNEISEKSEIFDDQFSVERPDGSNFTLKIRSTKLEDSAMYFCASSLAGGRAVNNEQFFGPGTRLTVL.

This clonotype came up a few times. CDR3 sequence reads: CASSSGGLAGFGETQYF. The CDR3 DNA sequence: TGTGCCAGCAGCTCCGGAGGACTAGCGGGATTTGGAGAGACCCAGTACTTC. This chain uses TRBV5-5 with TRBJ2-5; 12 nucleotides align to TRBD2. V shed 3 bases and J 4 bases; nucleotides not matched to a gene: 10. There are 17 residues in the CDR3. Germline V gene sequence: CDR1 SGHKS, CDR2 YYEKEE (reference sequence).

This clonotype has just a few counts. An end of the junction differs from the germline gene, which may be a read error. The chain couples TRBV20-1 to TRBJ1-4; D unclear. The CDR3 is 13 amino acids. Germline V CDR1 and CDR2: DFQATT, SNEGSKA (reference sequence). The DNA for the CDR3 is TGCAGTGCTAGAAGCACAATCCGGGCAGACTGTCGCTTT. This translates into CSARSTIRADCRF.

The V gene is TRBV10-2, the J gene TRBJ2-2; D assignment may be TRBD1 or TRBD2 (6 bases each). The V gene's germline CDR1 is WSHSY and CDR2 SAAADI. The CDR3 is 15 residues long. Trimming shortened V by 7 bases and J by 4 bases, and 16 bases separated the two germline ends. The CDR3 DNA is TGCGCCAGCACCGGCGGAGGGGGAACCACCGGGGAGCTGTTTTTT. It codes for CASTGGGGTTGELFF.

This sequence joins TRBV30 and TRBJ1-1, with a weak D call TRBD1 (6 bases). V was trimmed by 4 bases and J by 2 bases, leaving 11 bases between them. The germline gives CDR1 GTSNPN, CDR2 SVGIG (reference sequence). This CDR3 has 13 residues. CDR3 nucleotides: TGTGCCTGGAAAGGACAGACTAACACTGAAGCTTTCTTT. Protein sequence: CAWKGQTNTEAFF.

This clonotype turned up a few times. This chain connects TRBV27 to TRBJ1-1; D is possibly TRBD1 (6 bases). The CDR3 has 17 residues. CDR1 and CDR2 from the germline V gene are MNHEY and SMNVEV (reference sequence). The V gene lost 1 base and the J gene lost 0 bases, with 15 bases spanning the gap. The CDR3 sequence is CASSLLVGAFMNTEAFF. In nucleotides, the CDR3 is TGTGCCAGCAGTTTATTGGTGGGGGCCTTCATGAACACTGAAGCTTTCTTT.

This clonotype was seen many times. V usage is TRBV29-1 and J usage is TRBJ2-5; 8 nucleotides align to TRBD1. The CDR3 spans 15 residues. V lost 3 bases and J lost 4; bases outside the gene matches: 10. Germline V gives CDR1 SQVTM, CDR2 ANQGSEA. CDR3 nucleotides: TGCAGCGTTGACCTGACAGGGGTTGGAAGAGAGACCCAGTACTTC. Protein product: CSVDLTGVGRETQYF. Complete variable domain (other parts from reference TRBV29-1 and TRBJ2-5): SAVISQKPSRDICQRGTSLTIQCQVDSQVTMMFWYRQQPGQSLTLIATANQGSEATYESGFVIDKFPISRPNLTFSTLTVSNMSPEDSSIYLCSVDLTGVGRETQYFGPGTRLLVL.

The V call is TRBV19, the J call TRBJ2-1; 8 nucleotides agree with TRBD2. The CDR3 covers 14 residues. Per germline, CDR1 LNHDA and CDR2 SQIVND (reference sequence). J lost 1 base, V lost 6 bases, and 2 bases had no gene match. The CDR3 loop reads CASRPSGSYNEQFF. CDR3 sequence (DNA): TGTGCCAGTAGACCTAGCGGGTCCTACAATGAGCAGTTCTTC.

This clonotype was observed a handful of times. The CDR3 nucleotides are TGTGCCAGCAGTGCTAGCGCTTTTTCCTACGAGCAGTACTTC. Amino acids: CASSASAFSYEQYF. J is TRBJ2-7 and V is TRBV7-2; tentatively, D is TRBD2 (6 bases). V lost 6 bases, J lost 1 base, and 13 bases lay in between. Germline V gene lookup returns CDR1 SGHTA and CDR2 FQGNSA. This CDR3 has 14 residues.

This clonotype was found a few times. The gene calls are TRBV11-2 and TRBJ2-1; 10 positions agree with TRBD2. CDR1 and CDR2 (germline): SGHAT, FQNNGV. V shed 2 bases and J 5 bases; nucleotides not matched to a gene: 3. This CDR3 is built from 15 residues. The CDR3 reads CASSLLLAGDNEQFF. The CDR3 nucleotides are TGTGCCAGCAGCTTACTGCTAGCGGGGGACAATGAGCAGTTCTTC.

This clonotype was recorded a few times. The genes are TRBV5-6 and TRBJ1-4; 7 nucleotides align to TRBD1. V lost 6 bases, J lost 5 bases, and 13 bases stayed unmatched. This CDR3 has 16 residues. Germline CDR1 is SGHDT and CDR2 is YYEEEE. This CDR3 reads CASTRRFEGANEKLFF. For the CDR3, the DNA is TGTGCCAGCACCCGGAGGTTTGAGGGGGCCAATGAAAAACTGTTTTTT.

This clonotype was counted between two and nine times. This sequence joins TRBV12-3 or TRBV12-4 and TRBJ2-7, with no clear D. Trimming cost V 3 bases and J 6 bases, with 6 bases left between them. CDR3 length equals 11 residues. Here the CDR3 DNA reads TGTGCCAGCAGTTTTGGGCTCGAGCAGTACTTC. This codes for CASSFGLEQYF.

The sample holds a few counts of this clonotype. The chain links TRBV5-4 to TRBJ1-2; D gene ambiguous. The CDR3 consists of 16 residues. CDR1 is SGHNT and CDR2 is YYREEE in the germline V gene (reference sequence). The germline V and J ends were trimmed by 2 bases and 5 bases, with 19 bases remaining between them. DNA of the CDR3: TGTGCCAGCAGCTTAGGACTCGCTAGGGAGTCTTATGGCTACACCTTC. It encodes CASSLGLARESYGYTF.